This TCR beta chain is drawn from a study of shared T cell receptors in the human thymus. The length of the CDR3 is 14 residues. Per the germline V gene, CDR1 is LNHDA and CDR2 is SQIVND (reference sequence). The trim removed 1 base at V and 5 bases at J, leaving 3 bases unmatched. Produced via immunoSEQ multiplex PCR; TCRdb's table is partial and in-frame only. Of roughly 560,000 clones listed, 78% are singletons. The data were also submitted as part of a second study, on human thymus T cells. That paper notes: Apparent bias marked the V and J gene usage of thymic and blood repertoires. Related research described strongly overlapping thymic repertoires in unrelated people.

The rearrangement uses TRBV19 and TRBJ2-7; TRBD2 aligns across 9 bases. The receptor was derived from a boy less than two years old with a congenital heart defect. The sample consisted of thymocytes. CDR3 sequence reads: CASSIGASGNEQYF. The CDR3 region has the DNA TGTGCCAGTAGTATAGGTGCTAGCGGGAACGAGCAGTACTTC.